This entry lists 29 T cell receptor beta chains sequenced from one sample in a study of OX40 agonist ivuxolimab in advanced cancers. Profiled with immunoSEQ multiplex PCR; TCRdb holds only in-frame clones, not every one. The table includes over 25,000 clones, under 85% detected once. This specimen consisted of CD4+ or CD8+ T cells sorted from blood, obtained in a trial of the OX40 agonist ivuxolimab. The receptors here all came from an adult with an advanced solid tumor such as melanoma, head and neck, liver or kidney cancer.

The V and J genes are TRBV11-2 and TRBJ1-2; no clear D gene. CDR3 length equals 13 residues. Per the germline V gene, CDR1 is SGHAT and CDR2 is FQNNGV. The V gene lost 6 bases and the J gene lost 5 bases, with 13 bases spanning the gap. The CDR3 sequence: CASSTTSAYGYTF. The CDR3 bases are TGTGCCAGCAGTACGACCTCAGCGTATGGCTACACCTTC.

The V call is TRBV6-4, the J call TRBJ1-1; perhaps TRBD1 as D (5 bases). CDR1 MRHNA and CDR2 SNTAGT come from the germline V gene. V was clipped by 5 bases and J by 1 base, with 11 bases between them. The CDR3 loop spans 14 amino acids. The CDR3 region has the DNA TGTGCCAGCAGTTACAGGAGCAAGAACACTGAAGCTTTCTTT. Protein sequence: CASSYRSKNTEAFF.

The rearrangement links TRBV4-2 to TRBJ1-5; no clear D. Trimming left V 1 base short and J 7 bases short, with 8 bases between. This CDR3 spans 13 amino acids. The germline V gene has CDR1 LGHNA and CDR2 YNFKEQ. CDR3 amino acids: CASSQGVRQPQHF. CDR3 sequence (DNA): TGTGCCAGCAGCCAAGGAGTTAGGCAGCCCCAGCATTTT.

A few counts support this clone. The chain employs TRBV7-3 and TRBJ1-1; TRBD1 matches at 7 bases. The germline CDR1 and CDR2 sequences are SGHTA and FQGTGA. The CDR3 runs to 17 residues. V lost 1 base and J lost 1; bases outside the gene matches: 9. The CDR3 reads CASSLKGAPTGNTEAFF. The CDR3 coding sequence is TGTGCCAGCAGCTTAAAGGGGGCCCCTACAGGGAACACTGAAGCTTTCTTT.

This chain uses TRBV6-6 with TRBJ2-5; TRBD1 aligns across 7 bases. The CDR3 is 12 amino acids. Germline V gene lookup returns CDR1 MNHNY and CDR2 SVGAGI (reference sequence). With 7 bases clipped from V and 4 bases from J, the junction kept 3 bases outside the gene matches. This chain's CDR3 is CASNHRGETQYF. The CDR3 nucleotides are TGTGCCAGCAATCACAGGGGAGAGACCCAGTACTTC.

This clone is medium-sized. The chain recombines TRBV4-1 with TRBJ2-5; D is perhaps TRBD1 or TRBD2 (6 bases each). The CDR3 runs to 16 residues. From germline, CDR1 is MGHRA and CDR2 YSYEKL. Trimming removed 0 bases at V and 4 bases at J, with 15 bases between. DNA for the CDR3: TGCGCCAGCAGCCAAGAATTTGGCAGGGGAGGAGAGACCCAGTACTTC. Protein product: CASSQEFGRGGETQYF.

The chain couples TRBV18 to TRBJ1-1, with a possible D match to TRBD1 (6 bases). V lost 4 bases, J lost 0 bases, and 12 bases lay in between. The CDR3 totals 15 residues. The germline gives CDR1 KGHSH, CDR2 LQKENI. The CDR3 DNA follows: TGTGCCAGCTCACAGTCTTCAGGGGTGAACACTGAAGCTTTCTTT. Translating it yields CASSQSSGVNTEAFF.

The chain couples TRBV6-1 to TRBJ1-3; TRBD1 agrees at 7 bases. V shed 4 bases and J 0 bases; nucleotides not matched to a gene: 6. Germline values: CDR1 MNHNS, CDR2 SASEGT. There are 16 residues in the CDR3. The CDR3 DNA reads as TGTGCCAGCAGTGTACAGGGGCCGAGCTCTGGAAACACCATATATTTT. Amino acid sequence: CASSVQGPSSGNTIYF.

For the CDR3, the DNA is TGTGCCATCAGTGAACTGTCTAGCGGGGGCCCCTCCTACAATGAGCAGTTCTTC. The encoded protein is CAISELSSGGPSYNEQFF. The chain combines TRBV10-3 with TRBJ2-1; 10 positions match TRBD2. The J segment lost 0 bases and the V segment lost 3 bases, leaving 8 bases of the junction unmatched. Germline V CDR1 and CDR2: ENHRY, SYGVKD. This CDR3 is 18 amino acids long.

The V gene is TRBV10-3, the J gene TRBJ1-2; no clear D gene. The germline V gene has CDR1 ENHRY and CDR2 SYGVKD. Trimming took off 3 bases at V and 2 bases at J, with 4 bases between the two ends. This CDR3 has 12 amino acids. CDR3 DNA sequence: TGTGCCATCAGTGACACAAACTATGGCTACACCTTC. The encoded protein is CAISDTNYGYTF.

J is TRBJ2-5 and V is TRBV18; TRBD2 agrees at 7 bases. This CDR3 has 13 residues. Germline V gene sequence: CDR1 KGHSH, CDR2 LQKENI. With V trimmed by 4 bases and J by 3 bases, 2 bases remained unmatched. CDR3 residues: CASSRGLEETQYF. The CDR3 bases are TGTGCCAGCTCACGAGGACTAGAAGAGACCCAGTACTTC.

The chain carries TRBV9 and TRBJ1-2; D is undetermined. The CDR3 length is 13 residues. V lost 4 bases and J lost 4, with 11 bases in between. Germline assignment: CDR1 SGDLS and CDR2 YYNGEE. In DNA, the CDR3 is TGTGCCAGCAGCTACCGCGCAGCCTATGGCTACACCTTC. Amino acid sequence: CASSYRAAYGYTF.

This clone showed up just a few times. The CDR3 protein is CASGAHRDNYYGYTF. The CDR3 DNA sequence: TGTGCCAGCGGGGCTCACAGGGATAACTACTATGGCTACACCTTC. The genes are TRBV6-5 and TRBJ1-2, with a tentative D call TRBD1 (6 bases). From germline, CDR1 is MNHEY and CDR2 SVGAGI. The CDR3 contains 15 residues. V lost 8 bases and J 3 bases, leaving 19 bases between the germline ends.

The chain uses TRBV30 and TRBJ2-6; D may match TRBD1 or TRBD2 (5 bases each). The germline V gene encodes CDR1 GTSNPN and CDR2 SVGIG (reference sequence). V lost 0 bases, J lost 4 bases, and 10 bases lay in between. CDR3 length: 15 residues. The CDR3 bases are TGTGCCTGGAGTGTTTCGTGGGACGGGGCCAACGTCCTGACTTTC. This sequence encodes CAWSVSWDGANVLTF.

This chain uses TRBV6-5 with TRBJ2-7; D is unresolved. Trimming stripped 9 bases from V and 3 bases from J, with 9 bases between. Germline loops: CDR1 MNHEY, CDR2 SVGAGI. The CDR3 extends over 11 amino acids. Here the CDR3 reads CASLTHYEQYF. The CDR3 region has the DNA TGTGCCAGTCTCACACACTACGAGCAGTACTTC.

This clone was seen just once. The chain recombines TRBV7-2 with TRBJ2-7, with D perhaps being TRBD1 or TRBD2 (5 bases each). Between the trimmed V and J ends, which lost 2 bases and 0 bases, there was a span of 23 bases. The CDR3 is made up of 19 amino acids. From germline, CDR1 is SGHTA and CDR2 FQGNSA. The chain's CDR3 is CASSLTGAAGGAFSYEQYF. DNA for the CDR3: TGTGCCAGCAGCTTAACCGGGGCGGCAGGAGGCGCCTTCTCCTACGAGCAGTACTTC.

The chain recombines TRBV30 with TRBJ2-2; D ambiguous. Germline CDR1 reads GTSNPN; CDR2 reads SVGIG (reference sequence). Deletions cut 4 bases from V and 5 bases from J, with 5 bases between. The CDR3 runs to 11 residues. In nucleotides, the CDR3 is TGTGCCTGGACGAGGACCGGGGAGCTGTTTTTT. The encoded protein is CAWTRTGELFF.

There are a few counts of this clone. This rearrangement joins TRBV6-5 to TRBJ2-1; perhaps TRBD2 as D (6 bases). Trimming shortened V by 5 bases and J by 3 bases, and 14 bases separated the two germline ends. The germline V gene encodes CDR1 MNHEY and CDR2 SVGAGI. The CDR3 is 15 residues long. This CDR3 is CASSHLLGGYNEQFF. As DNA, the CDR3 is TGTGCCAGCAGTCACCTTCTCGGGGGCTACAATGAGCAGTTCTTC.

The chain carries TRBV19 and TRBJ2-1; 9 bases line up with TRBD1. V shed 5 bases, J shed 1 base, and the junction held 6 bases outside the gene matches. This CDR3 has 16 residues. The germline V gene encodes CDR1 LNHDA and CDR2 SQIVND (reference sequence). The CDR3 is CASSLTGTGSYNEQFF. CDR3 in DNA: TGTGCCAGTAGTCTAACCGGGACAGGGTCCTACAATGAGCAGTTCTTC. The whole variable domain, remainder taken from reference TRBV19 and TRBJ2-1, is DGGITQSPKYLFRKEGQNVTLSCEQNLNHDAMYWYRQDPGQGLRLIYYSQIVNDFQKGDIAEGYSVSREKKESFPLTVTSAQKNPTAFYLCASSLTGTGSYNEQFFGPGTRLTVL.

The genes are TRBV2 and TRBJ1-2; D remains ambiguous. The CDR3 consists of 15 residues. Deletions cut 6 bases from V and 8 bases from J, with 22 bases between. CDR1 and CDR2 from the germline V gene are SNHLY and FYNNEI. The CDR3 loop reads CASRTRAITDRGYTF. The CDR3 nucleotides read TGTGCCAGCAGAACAAGGGCTATAACAGATAGGGGCTACACCTTC.

The chain joins TRBV9 to TRBJ1-3, with 8 positions matching TRBD1. Germline V lookup: CDR1 SGDLS, CDR2 YYNGEE. J was trimmed by 7 bases and V by 4 bases; bases with no gene match: 4. CDR3 length equals 13 residues. Here the CDR3 reads CASSLRQGNTIYF. CDR3 nucleotide sequence: TGTGCCAGCAGCTTACGACAGGGGAACACCATATATTTT.

V gene TRBV9 combines with J gene TRBJ2-2; D is undetermined. The CDR3 has 13 residues. The V and J ends lost 2 bases and 6 bases respectively, with 8 bases between them. The germline V gene encodes CDR1 SGDLS and CDR2 YYNGEE. CDR3 nucleotide sequence: TGTGCCAGCAGCGTTTTTGGGGCCGGGGAGCTGTTTTTT. This translates into CASSVFGAGELFF.

This clone was seen once. The chain links TRBV12-5 to TRBJ1-4; 8 bases are shared with TRBD1. V dropped 5 bases and J dropped 8; count of bases not matched to a gene: 7. Germline CDR1 reads LGHNT; CDR2 reads FRNRAP. The CDR3 runs 14 residues. CDR3 loop: CASGIGQGREKLFF. The DNA of the CDR3 is TGTGCTAGTGGTATCGGACAGGGCCGCGAAAAACTGTTTTTT.

V is TRBV7-8 and J is TRBJ2-2; a weak D match, TRBD2 (5 bases). V was clipped by 7 bases and J by 8 bases, with 23 bases between them. Germline V gene sequence: CDR1 SGHVS, CDR2 FQNEAQ. The CDR3 extends over 16 amino acids. The DNA for the CDR3 is TGTGCCAGCACCAATACACGGGTCCGGGAATTGGGGGAGCTGTTTTTT. Translation gives CASTNTRVRELGELFF. Full variable domain (missing parts from reference TRBV7-8 and TRBJ2-2): GAGVSQSPRYKVAKRGQDVALRCDPISGHVSLFWYQQALGQGPEFLTYFQNEAQLDKSGLPSDRFFAERPEGSVSTLKIQRTQQEDSAVYLCASTNTRVRELGELFFGEGSRLTVL.

The V gene is TRBV4-2, the J gene TRBJ2-5; 8 bases agree with TRBD2. Germline values: CDR1 LGHNA, CDR2 YNFKEQ. This CDR3 is built from 16 residues. V lost 3 bases to trimming and J lost 1 base; unmatched junction nucleotides: 7. The CDR3: CASSQASGGGQETQYF. CDR3 DNA sequence: TGTGCCAGCAGCCAGGCTTCCGGGGGGGGCCAAGAGACCCAGTACTTC.

The count of this clone is one. The chain links TRBV7-3 to TRBJ1-5; D is unresolved. The length of the CDR3 is 13 residues. V dropped 5 bases and J dropped 6 bases, with 11 bases sitting between them. Germline loops: CDR1 SGHTA, CDR2 FQGTGA. This CDR3 is CASSLSEGQPQHF. DNA for the CDR3: TGTGCCAGCAGCCTGTCGGAGGGTCAGCCCCAGCATTTT.

DNA of the CDR3: TGTGCCATTATCCCCGGGGGGACTGAAGCTTTCTTT. This codes for CAIIPGGTEAFF. V gene TRBV27 combines with J gene TRBJ1-1; D is perhaps TRBD1 (5 bases). The CDR3 has 12 amino acids. With 10 bases removed from V and 5 bases from J, the gap between germline ends came to 14 bases. Germline V CDR1 and CDR2: MNHEY, SMNVEV (reference sequence).

V and J are TRBV7-8 and TRBJ1-4, with 8 bases identical to TRBD1. There are 15 residues in the CDR3. V gave up 4 bases and J gave up 3 bases; unmatched junction bases: 4. Germline assignment: CDR1 SGHVS and CDR2 FQNEAQ. CDR3 coding DNA: TGTGCCAGCAGCTCGCAGGGGGCCTCTAATGAAAAACTGTTTTTT. Its translation is CASSSQGASNEKLFF.

This clone was recorded only once. The junction shows a germline mismatch at one end, possibly a read error. V usage is TRBV4-2 and J usage is TRBJ2-3; TRBD1 might be the D (6 bases). In germline, CDR1 is LGHNA, CDR2 YNFKEQ. This CDR3 comprises 17 residues. CDR3 in amino acids: CASTQQPQSAGADTQYF. In DNA, the CDR3 is TGTGCCAGCACCCAACAGCCCCAATCCGCAGGGGCAGATACGCAGTATTTT.